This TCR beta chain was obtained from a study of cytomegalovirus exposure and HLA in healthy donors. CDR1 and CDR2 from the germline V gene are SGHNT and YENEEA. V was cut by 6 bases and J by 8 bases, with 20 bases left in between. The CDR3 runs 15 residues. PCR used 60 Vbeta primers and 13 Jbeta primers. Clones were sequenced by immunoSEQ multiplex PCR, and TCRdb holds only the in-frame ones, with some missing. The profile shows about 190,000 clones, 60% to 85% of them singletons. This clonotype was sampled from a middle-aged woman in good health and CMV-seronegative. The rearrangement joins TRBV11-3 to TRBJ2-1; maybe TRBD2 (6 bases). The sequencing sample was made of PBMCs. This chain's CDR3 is CASSSYRLESYEQFF. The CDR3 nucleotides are TGTGCCAGCAGTTCCTACCGACTAGAATCTTATGAGCAGTTCTTC.